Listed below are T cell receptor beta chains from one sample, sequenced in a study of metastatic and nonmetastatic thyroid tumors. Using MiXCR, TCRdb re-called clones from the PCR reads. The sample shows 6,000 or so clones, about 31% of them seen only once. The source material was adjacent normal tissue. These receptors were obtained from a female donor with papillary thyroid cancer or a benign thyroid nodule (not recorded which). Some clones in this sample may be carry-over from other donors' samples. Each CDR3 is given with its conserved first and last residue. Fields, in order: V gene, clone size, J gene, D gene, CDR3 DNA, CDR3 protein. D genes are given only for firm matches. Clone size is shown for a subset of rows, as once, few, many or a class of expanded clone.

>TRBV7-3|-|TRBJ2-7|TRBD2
TGTGCCAGCAGCCTTAGCGGGAGCTCCTACGAGCAGTACTTC
CASSLSGSSYEQYF
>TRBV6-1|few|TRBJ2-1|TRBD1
TGTGCCAGCAGTGACCCGGGACAGGGGGCGCACAATGAGCAGTTCTTC
CASSDPGQGAHNEQFF
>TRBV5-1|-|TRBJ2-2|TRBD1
TGCGCCAGCAGCCGAGGAGGGACAGGGTACACCGGGGAGCTGTTTTTT
CASSRGGTGYTGELFF
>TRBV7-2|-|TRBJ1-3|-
TGTGCCAGCAGCTTAGTTGGGATGGCTGGAAACACCATATATTTT
CASSLVGMAGNTIYF
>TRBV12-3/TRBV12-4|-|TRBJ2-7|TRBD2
TGTGCCAGCAGCGGAGATTCTAGCGGGAGCCAGGAGCAGTACTTC
CASSGDSSGSQEQYF
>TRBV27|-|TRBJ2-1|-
TGTGCCAGCAGTTTGACGACTTACTCCTACGAGCAGTTCTTC
CASSLTTYSYEQFF
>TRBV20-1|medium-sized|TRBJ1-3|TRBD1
TGCAGTGCTAGGGGACAGGGGGGCCTCTCTGGAAACACCATATATTTT
CSARGQGGLSGNTIYF
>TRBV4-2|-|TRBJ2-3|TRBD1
TGTGCCAGCAGCACACGACAGGGAACACACACAGATACGCAGTATTTT
CASSTRQGTHTDTQYF
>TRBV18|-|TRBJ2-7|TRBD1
TGTGCCAGCTCACGGACAGGGACGGCTCTCTACGAGCAGTACTTC
CASSRTGTALYEQYF
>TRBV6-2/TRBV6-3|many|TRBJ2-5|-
TGTGCCAGCACCATAACAGGGTTCCAAGAGACCCAGTACTTC
CASTITGFQETQYF
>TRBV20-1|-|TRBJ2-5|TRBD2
TGCAGTGCCGACACGGCAACTAGCGGGAAACAAGAGACCCAGTACTTC
CSADTATSGKQETQYF
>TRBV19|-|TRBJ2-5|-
TGTGCCAGTAGTATAGCCATAAAAGAGACCCAGTACTTC
CASSIAIKETQYF
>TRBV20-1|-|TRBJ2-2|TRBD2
TGCAGTGCTAGAGATAGCGGGAGGGACACCGGGGAGCTGTTTTTT
CSARDSGRDTGELFF
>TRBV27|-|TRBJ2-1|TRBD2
TGTGCCAGCAGTCCGCGGGAGGGAGATGAGCAGTTCTTC
CASSPREGDEQFF
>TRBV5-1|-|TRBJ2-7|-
TGCGCCAGCAGCTTGGCTGGACCTTCCACCTCCTACGAGCAGTACTTC
CASSLAGPSTSYEQYF
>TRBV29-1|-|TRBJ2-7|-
TGCAGCGTTAGCGGGGACAACCCTTGGGAGCAGTACTTC
CSVSGDNPWEQYF
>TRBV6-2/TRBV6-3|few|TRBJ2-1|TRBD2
TGTGCCAGCAGTTACCCGGGACTAGATGGCAATGAGCAGTTCTTC
CASSYPGLDGNEQFF
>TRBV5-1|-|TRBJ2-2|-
TGCGCCAGCAGCTTACAGGGCGGGTACACCGGGGAGCTGTTTTTT
CASSLQGGYTGELFF
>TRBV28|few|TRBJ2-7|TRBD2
TGTGCCAGCAGGCCACCGGGACTATCAGCCGGCTACGAGCAGTACTTC
CASRPPGLSAGYEQYF
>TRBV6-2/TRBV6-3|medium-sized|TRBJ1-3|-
TGTGCCAGCAGTTCCTGGGACAACCCCTTCTCTGGAAACACCATATATTTT
CASSSWDNPFSGNTIYF
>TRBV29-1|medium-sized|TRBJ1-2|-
TGCAGCGTTGAGACTAACTATGGCTACACCTTC
CSVETNYGYTF